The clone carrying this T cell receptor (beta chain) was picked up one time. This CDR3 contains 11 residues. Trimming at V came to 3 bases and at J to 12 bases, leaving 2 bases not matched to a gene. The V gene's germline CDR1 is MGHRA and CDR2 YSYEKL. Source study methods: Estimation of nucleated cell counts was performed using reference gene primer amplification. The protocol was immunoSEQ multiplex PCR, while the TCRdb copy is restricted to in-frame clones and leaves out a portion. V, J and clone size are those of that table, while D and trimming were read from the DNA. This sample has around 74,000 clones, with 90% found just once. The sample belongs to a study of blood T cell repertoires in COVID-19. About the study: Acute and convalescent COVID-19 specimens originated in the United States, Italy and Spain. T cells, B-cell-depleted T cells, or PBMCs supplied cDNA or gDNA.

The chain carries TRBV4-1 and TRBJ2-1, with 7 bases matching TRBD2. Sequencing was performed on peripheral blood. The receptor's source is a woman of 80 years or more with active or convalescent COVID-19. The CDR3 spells CASSQRGGQFF. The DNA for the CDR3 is TGCGCCAGCAGCCAGCGCGGGGGGCAGTTCTTC.